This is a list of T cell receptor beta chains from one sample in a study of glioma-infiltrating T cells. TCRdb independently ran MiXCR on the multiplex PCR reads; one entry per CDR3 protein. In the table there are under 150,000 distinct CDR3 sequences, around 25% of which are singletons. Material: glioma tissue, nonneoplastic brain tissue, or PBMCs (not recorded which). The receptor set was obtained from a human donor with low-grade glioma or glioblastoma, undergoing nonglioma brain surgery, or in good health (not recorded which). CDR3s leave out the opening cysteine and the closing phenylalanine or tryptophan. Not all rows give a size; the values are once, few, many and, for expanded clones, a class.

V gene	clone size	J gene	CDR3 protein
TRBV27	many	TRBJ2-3	ASSRPGLADDTDTQY
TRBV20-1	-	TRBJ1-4	SARVGTGYEKLF
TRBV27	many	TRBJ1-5	ASRDRSPNQPQH
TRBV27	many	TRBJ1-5	ASGKDSQGSNQPQH
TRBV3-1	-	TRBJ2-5	ASSQDPSGGETQY
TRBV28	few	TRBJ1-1	ASTRRQGRSEAF
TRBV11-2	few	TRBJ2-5	ASSWGLDGQETQY
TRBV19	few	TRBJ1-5	ASSALASNQPQH
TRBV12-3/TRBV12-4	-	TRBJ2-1	ASKQGGVGWNEQF
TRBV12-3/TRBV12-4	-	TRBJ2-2	ASRELSDGAGELF
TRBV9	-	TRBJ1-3	ASSRAAGRNSGNTIY
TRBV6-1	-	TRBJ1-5	ASSTQGKQPQH
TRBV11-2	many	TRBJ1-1	ASSPRDRTMNTEAF
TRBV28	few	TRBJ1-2	ASSLGAGQYGYT
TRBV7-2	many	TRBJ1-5	ASSRSRNQPQH
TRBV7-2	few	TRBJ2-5	ASSLMGQGPETQY
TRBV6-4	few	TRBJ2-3	ASSDSMGTTQY
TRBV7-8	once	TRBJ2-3	ASSARWTAGTDTQY
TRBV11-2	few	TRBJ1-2	ASSVGTPAYYGYT
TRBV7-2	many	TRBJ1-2	ASSLWYQGNYGYT
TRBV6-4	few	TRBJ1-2	ASSDRTGSNYGYT
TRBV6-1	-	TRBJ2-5	ASRPQVQGFGETQY
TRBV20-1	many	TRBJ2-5	SATRTGGGETQY
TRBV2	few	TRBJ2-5	ASSEDTGQETQY
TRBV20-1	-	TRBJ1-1	SARERPGRVNTEAF
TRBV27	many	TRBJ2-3	ASRFRGLSTDTQY
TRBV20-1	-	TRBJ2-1	SARGPSGGYNEQF
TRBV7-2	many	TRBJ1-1	ASRTGAGLLNTEAF
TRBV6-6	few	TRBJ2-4	ASSVLAGGRVAKNIQY
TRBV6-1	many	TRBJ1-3	ASSDETGNTIY
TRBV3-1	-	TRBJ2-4	ASSQGYRQY
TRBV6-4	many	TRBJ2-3	ASSSGYTDTQY
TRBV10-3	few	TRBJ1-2	AISARVEEGYT
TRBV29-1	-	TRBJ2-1	SVESPNRGNEQF
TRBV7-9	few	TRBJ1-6	ASRKQDQLNSPLH
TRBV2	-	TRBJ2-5	ASSEALGGGGETQY
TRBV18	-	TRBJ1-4	ASSPASPQPREKLF
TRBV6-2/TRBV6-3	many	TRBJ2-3	ASSYSEPTDTQY
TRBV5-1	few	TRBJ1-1	ASSLDPGAGEAF
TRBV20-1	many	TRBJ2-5	SAKTASSGETQY
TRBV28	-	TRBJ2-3	ASSFLGGGTDTQY
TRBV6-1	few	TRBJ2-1	ASSSPGRTNNEQF
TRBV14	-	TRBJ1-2	ASSQGYDSANYGYT
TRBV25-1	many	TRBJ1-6	ASRAHLGDSPLH
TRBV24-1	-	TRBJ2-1	ATSEAAREDNEQF
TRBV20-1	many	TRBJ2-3	SAGNTRGGVTDTQY
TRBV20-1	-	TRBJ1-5	SARGGLSGPNQPQH